One TCR beta chain is described in this entry. The sample belongs to a study of cytomegalovirus exposure and HLA in healthy donors. When sampled, the donors appeared nominally healthy, though they likely had unrecorded immune exposures. 60 Vbeta and 13 Jbeta primers were used in PCR. Assay: immunoSEQ multiplex PCR; the TCRdb copy retains only in-frame clones and omits some. This table holds about 250,000 clones, about nine tenths found once. The CDR3 consists of 13 residues. Germline values: CDR1 MDHEN, CDR2 SYDVKM. The V end lost 6 bases, the J end lost 6 bases, and 14 bases lay between the germline ends.

The V call is TRBV28, the J call TRBJ1-2; possible D gene TRBD1, 5 bases. The receptor comes from a girl aged 2 to 9 in good health and CMV-seronegative. Sequencing was carried out using PBMCs. The CDR3 nucleotides are TGTGCCAGCAGCCCTCGGGGGGGGAATGGCTACACCTTC. Encoded protein: CASSPRGGNGYTF.